Each of the 16 T cell receptor beta chains below was sequenced from the same sample in a study of cytomegalovirus exposure and HLA in healthy donors. The PCR contained 60 Vbeta and 13 Jbeta primers. Sequencing was performed with immunoSEQ multiplex PCR; in TCRdb, only in-frame clones are kept and a portion is missing. This table has about 200,000 clones, approximately 83% appearing once. The sample consisted of PBMCs. Every receptor here comes from a girl between 10 and 17 years old in good health and CMV-seronegative.

This clone was seen once. Other DNA sequences in this specimen translate into the identical CDR3. The gene calls are TRBV20-1 and TRBJ2-7; unclear D gene. The V end was cut by 1 base, the J end by 3 bases, with 4 bases between. This CDR3 has 11 residues. From germline, CDR1 is DFQATT and CDR2 SNEGSKA (reference sequence). The chain's CDR3 is CSARASYEQYF. CDR3 DNA: TGCAGTGCTAGAGCCAGCTACGAGCAGTACTTC.

The chain uses TRBV11-2 and TRBJ1-5, with 7 positions matching TRBD1. Germline V gives CDR1 SGHAT, CDR2 FQNNGV. This CDR3 has 15 residues. V shed 5 bases and J 3 bases; nucleotides not matched to a gene: 7. CDR3 nucleotide sequence: TGTGCCAGCAGCGTGGGACAGACCTTCAATCAGCCCCAGCATTTT. Its protein product is CASSVGQTFNQPQHF.

The chain has TRBV4-3 and TRBJ1-1; D gene uncertain. Germline loops: CDR1 LGHNA, CDR2 YSLEER. The germline V and J ends were trimmed by 4 bases and 4 bases, with 10 bases remaining between them. The CDR3 consists of 13 residues. The CDR3 here is CASSPSEFTEAFF. As DNA, the CDR3 is TGCGCCAGCAGCCCCTCCGAGTTCACTGAAGCTTTCTTT.

This chain uses TRBV19 with TRBJ2-1; 11 positions agree with TRBD2. Trimming took 11 bases from V and 6 from J; bases not matched to a gene: 9. The CDR3 is 14 residues long. CDR1 is LNHDA, CDR2 SQIVND, per germline (reference sequence). Here the CDR3 reads CASSGLAGVNEQFF. The CDR3 bases are TGTGCCTCAAGCGGACTAGCGGGTGTCAATGAGCAGTTCTTC. Combining the CDR3 with reference TRBV19 and TRBJ2-1 gives the whole variable domain DGGITQSPKYLFRKEGQNVTLSCEQNLNHDAMYWYRQDPGQGLRLIYYSQIVNDFQKGDIAEGYSVSREKKESFPLTVTSAQKNPTAFYLCASSGLAGVNEQFFGPGTRLTVL.

V is TRBV4-2 and J is TRBJ1-1, with D possibly being TRBD1 (6 bases). Per the germline V gene, CDR1 is LGHNA and CDR2 is YNFKEQ. Trimming pared 6 bases from V and 8 bases from J, leaving 13 bases between. The CDR3 contains 12 residues. CDR3 region: CASSSQGGEAFF. The CDR3 nucleotides are TGTGCCAGCAGTTCTCAAGGGGGAGAAGCTTTCTTT.

This clone appeared once. The gene calls are TRBV25-1 and TRBJ2-3; perhaps TRBD2 as D (5 bases). The CDR3 contains 14 residues. V lost 3 bases and J 3 bases, leaving 10 bases between the germline ends. Per germline, CDR1 MGHDK and CDR2 SYGVNS. The CDR3 loop is CASSDLRATDTQYF. The CDR3 coding sequence is TGTGCCAGCAGTGATTTGCGGGCTACAGATACGCAGTATTTT.

The chain has TRBV27 and TRBJ2-7, with D possibly TRBD1 on 5 matching bases. Trimming shortened V by 4 bases and J by 2 bases, and 36 bases separated the two germline ends. CDR1 and CDR2 from the germline V gene are MNHEY and SMNVEV (reference sequence). The CDR3 contains 22 residues. For the CDR3, the DNA is TGTGCCAGCAGTTCGGGTCGAGTTGGACAAGGCCCAAGGGTAGTCCAAGCCTACGAGCAGTACTTC. Translation: CASSSGRVGQGPRVVQAYEQYF.

The V gene is TRBV23-1, the J gene TRBJ2-2, with 11 bases lining up with TRBD1. TRBV23-1 is assigned to the ORF class and has an uncertain function. CDR3 length equals 16 residues. With V trimmed by 0 bases and J by 9 bases, 6 bases remained unmatched. Written as DNA, the CDR3 is TGCGCCAGCAGTCAATCTCGAGGACAGGGGGCGCGGGAGCTGTTTTTT. Protein: CASSQSRGQGARELFF.

The DNA of the CDR3 is TGTGCCAGCAGCGTCCATCCAGACAGGTTGAGGGAGCAGTACTTC. Its translation is CASSVHPDRLREQYF. The gene calls are TRBV9 and TRBJ2-7; D possibly corresponds to TRBD1 (6 bases). The germline CDR1 and CDR2 sequences are SGDLS and YYNGEE. This CDR3 contains 15 residues. Trimming cost V 2 bases and J 7 bases, with 19 bases left between them.

The genes are TRBV5-6 and TRBJ2-3, with TRBD2 as a possible D gene (6 bases). V shed 0 bases and J shed 3 bases, with 8 bases lying between them. Germline V CDR1 and CDR2: SGHDT, YYEEEE. CDR3 length: 14 residues. Here the CDR3 DNA reads TGTGCCAGCAGCTTGGCCCGGGGGACAGATACGCAGTATTTT. It translates to CASSLARGTDTQYF.

This chain links TRBV14 with TRBJ2-1, with D maybe TRBD2 (5 bases). Trimming took off 4 bases at V and 3 bases at J, with 19 bases between the two ends. The CDR3 has 17 amino acids. Germline loops: CDR1 SGHDN, CDR2 FVKESK. DNA of the CDR3: TGTGCCAGCAGCCCACATCCGGGGAGATTAGTCTACAATGAGCAGTTCTTC. This gives the protein CASSPHPGRLVYNEQFF.

The chain carries TRBV14 and TRBJ2-7; perhaps TRBD2 as D (5 bases). V was shortened by 0 bases and J by 5 bases, with 11 bases between the two germline ends. Germline CDR1 and CDR2: SGHDN and FVKESK. The CDR3 length is 14 residues. The CDR3 DNA reads TGTGCCAGCAGCCAAGAGTTGGGGAGCGACGAGCAGTACTTC. Its translation is CASSQELGSDEQYF.

The chain couples TRBV19 to TRBJ1-2, with 10 bases aligning to TRBD1. V was clipped by 6 bases and J by 7 bases; unmatched bases: 11. In germline, CDR1 is LNHDA, CDR2 SQIVND (reference sequence). This CDR3 spans 15 amino acids. CDR3 in DNA: TGTGCCAGTAGCTCTCCGGGACAGGGGAGCGGTGGCTACACCTTC. Encoded protein: CASSSPGQGSGGYTF.

The chain joins TRBV6-1 to TRBJ1-2; D remains ambiguous. Trimming pared 8 bases from V and 11 bases from J, leaving 24 bases between. Per the germline V gene, CDR1 is MNHNS and CDR2 is SASEGT. CDR3 length equals 14 residues. CDR3 residues: CASEEVSGGYLYTF. The DNA of the CDR3 is TGTGCCAGCGAGGAAGTATCCGGTGGTTATTTGTACACCTTC.

The chain links TRBV28 to TRBJ1-2, with a tentative D call TRBD1 (5 bases). Germline V gives CDR1 MDHEN, CDR2 SYDVKM. The CDR3 spans 13 residues. The V gene lost 5 bases and the J gene lost 7 bases, with 14 bases spanning the gap. The CDR3 DNA sequence: TGTGCCAGCAGTCGAAACTCAGGGTCTGGCTACACCTTC. Translating gives CASSRNSGSGYTF.

In its sample, this clone was seen a few times. The V gene is TRBV5-1, the J gene TRBJ1-1, with TRBD1 matching 8 bases. J lost 2 bases, V lost 0 bases, and 6 bases had no gene match. Germline V gives CDR1 SGHRS, CDR2 YFSETQ. The CDR3 sequence is 16 residues long. The CDR3 protein is CASSLVTGGTNTEAFF. CDR3 in DNA: TGCGCCAGCAGCTTGGTAACAGGGGGAACAAACACTGAAGCTTTCTTT. Full variable domain (missing parts from reference TRBV5-1 and TRBJ1-1): KAGVTQTPRYLIKTRGQQVTLSCSPISGHRSVSWYQQTPGQGLQFLFEYFSETQRNKGNFPGRFSGRQFSNSRSEMNVSTLELGDSALYLCASSLVTGGTNTEAFFGQGTRLTVV.